The 17 T cell receptor beta chains listed next were all sequenced from one sample in a study of STAT5B mutations in CD4+ large granular lymphocyte leukemia. TCRdb's table, derived via immunoSEQ multiplex PCR, lists solely in-frame clones and lacks some. This sample has more than 40,000 clones, with more than 65% found just once. Sequenced material: CD4+ T cells from blood buffy coats. The receptors were sampled from a human donor in good health.

The chain uses TRBV29-1 and TRBJ1-1, with 8 bases aligning to TRBD1. The CDR3 consists of 12 residues. The J segment lost 3 bases and the V segment lost 6 bases, leaving 3 bases of the junction unmatched. The germline V gene has CDR1 SQVTM and CDR2 ANQGSEA. The CDR3 here is CSVKQGDTEAFF. The CDR3 DNA sequence: TGCAGCGTGAAACAGGGGGACACTGAAGCTTTCTTT.

The chain combines TRBV19 with TRBJ2-5; 9 bases line up with TRBD2. V shed 2 bases, J shed 2 bases, and the junction held 6 bases outside the gene matches. This CDR3 spans 16 amino acids. Germline CDR1 LNHDA, CDR2 SQIVND (reference sequence). The CDR3 DNA sequence: TGTGCCAGTAGTATAATTAGCGGGAGTTATCAAGAGACCCAGTACTTC. Protein product: CASSIISGSYQETQYF.

The chain uses TRBV11-3 and TRBJ2-7; 7 nucleotides agree with TRBD1. The CDR3 covers 15 residues. Germline CDR1 reads SGHNT; CDR2 reads YENEEA. V shed 2 bases and J 5 bases; nucleotides not matched to a gene: 9. CDR3 region: CASSLRAGGSHEQYF. Here the CDR3 DNA reads TGTGCCAGCAGCTTAAGGGCAGGGGGATCCCACGAGCAGTACTTC.

The chain employs TRBV9 and TRBJ1-2; D is uncertain. Germline lookup yields CDR1 SGDLS and CDR2 YYNGEE. Trimming shortened V by 0 bases and J by 8 bases, and 14 bases separated the two germline ends. The CDR3 has 14 amino acids. The CDR3 loop is CASSVATFDAGYTF. The CDR3 nucleotides are TGTGCCAGCAGCGTAGCTACTTTCGACGCGGGCTACACCTTC.

This clone was observed a few times. V usage is TRBV10-3 and J usage is TRBJ2-1; tentatively, D is TRBD2 (5 bases). This CDR3 comprises 15 residues. Germline CDR1 reads ENHRY; CDR2 reads SYGVKD. V was cut by 6 bases and J by 0 bases, with 12 bases left in between. The CDR3 sequence is CAIRAGLSSYNEQFF. The CDR3 region has the DNA TGTGCCATCAGGGCGGGCCTTAGCTCCTACAATGAGCAGTTCTTC.

The chain joins TRBV6-5 to TRBJ2-2; a possible D gene is TRBD1 (6 bases). With 4 bases removed from V and 1 base from J, the gap between germline ends came to 10 bases. CDR3 length equals 15 residues. Germline V gene data show CDR1 as MNHEY and CDR2 as SVGAGI. The CDR3 sequence is CASSSTGMNTGELFF. CDR3 sequence (DNA): TGTGCCAGCAGTTCCACAGGGATGAACACCGGGGAGCTGTTTTTT.

The chain uses TRBV7-3 and TRBJ2-3; the match to TRBD2 covers 7 bases. CDR1 SGHTA and CDR2 FQGTGA come from the germline V gene. The CDR3 contains 16 residues. J gave up 2 bases and V 0 bases, and 5 bases lay outside the gene matches. The DNA for the CDR3 is TGTGCCAGCAGCTTAACGGCGGGAGCCCCCACAGATACGCAGTATTTT. Protein sequence: CASSLTAGAPTDTQYF.

The chain uses TRBV7-6 and TRBJ2-7; D gene unclear. Germline V gene data show CDR1 as SGHVS and CDR2 as FNYEAQ. The V end was cut by 0 bases, the J end by 1 base, with 10 bases between. The CDR3 is made up of 15 amino acids. The CDR3 DNA follows: TGTGCCAGCAGCTTAGCGTGGCAGGTTTCCTACGAGCAGTACTTC. It yields the protein CASSLAWQVSYEQYF.

The CDR3 is CASSLSRTEAFF. In DNA, the CDR3 is TGTGCCAGCAGCTTAAGCCGGACAGAAGCTTTCTTT. The chain has TRBV7-2 and TRBJ1-1; possible D gene TRBD1, 5 bases. The germline V gene has CDR1 SGHTA and CDR2 FQGNSA. With 2 bases removed from V and 8 bases from J, the gap between germline ends came to 9 bases. The CDR3 is made up of 12 amino acids.

The chain couples TRBV7-2 to TRBJ2-1, with 7 bases aligning to TRBD2. Germline lookup yields CDR1 SGHTA and CDR2 FQGNSA. This CDR3 contains 17 residues. V shed 2 bases and J 3 bases; nucleotides not matched to a gene: 10. The DNA for the CDR3 is TGTGCCAGCAGCTTAATTCGACTAGCATTAGGCTACAATGAGCAGTTCTTC. Its protein is CASSLIRLALGYNEQFF.

This rearrangement joins TRBV13 to TRBJ2-2; unclear D gene. This CDR3 spans 15 amino acids. Germline loops: CDR1 PRHDT, CDR2 FYEKMQ (reference sequence). The ends were cut back, 0 bases at V and 9 bases at J, with 14 bases in the middle. CDR3 sequence reads: CASSLGPLPARELFF. In DNA, the CDR3 is TGTGCCAGCAGCTTAGGCCCCTTGCCCGCCCGGGAGCTGTTTTTT.

V and J are TRBV29-1 and TRBJ1-1, with D unresolved. The germline V gene encodes CDR1 SQVTM and CDR2 ANQGSEA. The V end lost 4 bases, the J end lost 5 bases, and 14 bases lay between the germline ends. The CDR3 extends over 13 amino acids. CDR3 amino acids: CSVGRPLRTEAFF. The DNA for the CDR3 is TGCAGCGTTGGGCGTCCTTTGAGGACTGAAGCTTTCTTT.

V is TRBV7-3 and J is TRBJ2-2, with 9 bases identical to TRBD1. The CDR3 consists of 15 residues. V dropped 0 bases and J dropped 5; count of bases not matched to a gene: 1. The germline V gene encodes CDR1 SGHTA and CDR2 FQGTGA. CDR3 DNA sequence: TGTGCCAGCAGCTTAACGACAGGGGGTACCGGGGAGCTGTTTTTT. Amino acids: CASSLTTGGTGELFF.

This clone was seen more than once but under ten times. CDR3 in amino acids: CASSSPAGQGTGELFF. The CDR3, as DNA: TGTGCCAGCAGCTCACCAGCGGGACAGGGCACCGGGGAGCTGTTTTTT. The gene calls are TRBV7-3 and TRBJ2-2; 9 bases map to TRBD1. Germline assignment: CDR1 SGHTA and CDR2 FQGTGA. This CDR3 has 16 residues. V was pared by 4 bases and J by 4 bases, with 7 bases of the junction left unmatched.

This chain joins TRBV11-2 and TRBJ2-7; D is perhaps TRBD1 (5 bases). The CDR3 sequence is 16 residues long. The germline V gene encodes CDR1 SGHAT and CDR2 FQNNGV. Deletions cut 0 bases from V and 0 bases from J, with 12 bases between. DNA of the CDR3: TGTGCCAGCAGCTTAGATCTGGGGCAGGCCTCCTACGAGCAGTACTTC. It is translated as CASSLDLGQASYEQYF. Drawing the rest from reference TRBV11-2 and TRBJ2-7, the complete variable domain is EAGVAQSPRYKIIEKRQSVAFWCNPISGHATLYWYQQILGQGPKLLIQFQNNGVVDDSQLPKDRFSAERLKGVDSTLKIQPAKLEDSAVYLCASSLDLGQASYEQYFGPGTRLTVT.

This clone appeared once. The V gene is TRBV7-2, the J gene TRBJ1-2, with D unclear. V dropped 4 bases and J dropped 9 bases, with 24 bases sitting between them. The CDR3 is 16 amino acids. CDR1 is SGHTA, CDR2 FQGNSA, per germline. CDR3 in DNA: TGTGCCAGCAGCTCTCATACGTCGGGCAGCCGGCCGAGCTACACCTTC. Translated: CASSSHTSGSRPSYTF. The full variable domain, in which reference TRBV7-2 and TRBJ1-2 provide the parts outside the CDR3, is GAGVSQSPSNKVTEKGKDVELRCDPISGHTALYWYRQSLGQGLEFLIYFQGNSAPDKSGLPSDRFSAERTGGSVSTLTIQRTQQEDSAVYLCASSSHTSGSRPSYTFGSGTRLTVV.

This clone was recorded once. The rearrangement links TRBV18 to TRBJ2-3, with 9 bases aligning to TRBD2. CDR1 is KGHSH and CDR2 is LQKENI in the germline V gene. V gave up 6 bases and J gave up 3 bases; unmatched junction bases: 13. This CDR3 comprises 17 residues. CDR3 sequence (DNA): TGTGCCAGCTCTCATTATGGACTAGCGCCTAATACAGATACGCAGTATTTT. It specifies CASSHYGLAPNTDTQYF.